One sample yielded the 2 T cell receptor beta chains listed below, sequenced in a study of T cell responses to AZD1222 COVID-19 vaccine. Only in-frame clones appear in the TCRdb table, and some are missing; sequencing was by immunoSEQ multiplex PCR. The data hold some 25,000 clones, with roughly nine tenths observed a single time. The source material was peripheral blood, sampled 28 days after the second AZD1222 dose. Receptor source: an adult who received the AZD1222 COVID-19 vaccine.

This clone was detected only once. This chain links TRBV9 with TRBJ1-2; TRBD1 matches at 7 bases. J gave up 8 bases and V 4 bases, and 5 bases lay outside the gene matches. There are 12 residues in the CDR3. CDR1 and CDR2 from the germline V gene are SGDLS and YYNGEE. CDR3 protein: CASSSQGRGYTF. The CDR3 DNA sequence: TGTGCCAGCAGCTCACAGGGGAGAGGCTACACCTTC.

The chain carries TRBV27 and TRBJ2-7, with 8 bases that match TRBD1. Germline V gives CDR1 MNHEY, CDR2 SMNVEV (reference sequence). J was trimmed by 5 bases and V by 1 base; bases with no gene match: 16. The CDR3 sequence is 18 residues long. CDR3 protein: CASSLFGLLRQGFNEQYF. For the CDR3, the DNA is TGTGCCAGCAGTTTATTCGGCCTATTGAGACAGGGGTTCAACGAGCAGTACTTC.